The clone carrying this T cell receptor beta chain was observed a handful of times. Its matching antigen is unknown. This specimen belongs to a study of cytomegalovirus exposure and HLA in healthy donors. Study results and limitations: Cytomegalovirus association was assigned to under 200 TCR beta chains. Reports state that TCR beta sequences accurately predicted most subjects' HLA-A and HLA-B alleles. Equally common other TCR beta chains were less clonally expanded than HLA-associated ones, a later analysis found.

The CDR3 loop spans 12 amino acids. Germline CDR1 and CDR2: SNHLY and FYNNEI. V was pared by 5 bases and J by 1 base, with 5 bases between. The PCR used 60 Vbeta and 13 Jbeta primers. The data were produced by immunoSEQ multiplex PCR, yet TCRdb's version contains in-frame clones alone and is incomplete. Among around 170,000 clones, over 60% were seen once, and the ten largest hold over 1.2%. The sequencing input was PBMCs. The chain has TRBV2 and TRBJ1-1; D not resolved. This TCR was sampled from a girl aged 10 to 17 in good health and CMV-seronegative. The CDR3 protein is CASSRENTEAFF. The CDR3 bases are TGTGCCAGCAGTAGAGAGAACACTGAAGCTTTCTTT.